This T cell receptor (beta chain) was sequenced during a study of T cell responses to AZD1222 COVID-19 vaccine. Method: immunoSEQ multiplex PCR; TCRdb's copy keeps in-frame clones and lacks some. The table has approximately 110,000 clones, approximately 84% seen once; the top ten hold approximately 9.4%. The CDR3 is 13 residues long. Germline CDR1 SGHNT, CDR2 YENEEA. V dropped 2 bases and J dropped 7 bases, with 10 bases sitting between them. The TCR comes from an adult in good health. This material consisted of peripheral blood, taken on day 0 of AZD1222 vaccination. The chain combines TRBV11-3 with TRBJ2-3; tentative D call: TRBD1 (6 bases). CDR3 nucleotide sequence: TGTGCCAGCAGCTTATTCCGGGACAATACGCAGTATTTT. Its protein product is CASSLFRDNTQYF.